These 13 T cell receptor beta chains were all obtained from the same sample, sequenced in a study of OX40 agonist ivuxolimab in advanced cancers. TCRdb's table, derived via immunoSEQ multiplex PCR, lists solely in-frame clones and lacks some. The table shows 60,000 to 80,000 clones, with 84% occurring only once. Specimen: CD4+ or CD8+ T cells sorted from blood, collected in a trial of the OX40 agonist ivuxolimab. These receptors originate from an adult with an advanced solid tumor such as melanoma, head and neck, liver or kidney cancer.

The gene calls are TRBV10-3 and TRBJ1-1; D is uncertain. CDR3 length equals 12 residues. Trimming removed 0 bases at V and 13 bases at J, with 12 bases between. Germline CDR1 and CDR2: ENHRY and SYGVKD. The CDR3 nucleotides are TGTGCCATCAGTGAGTCGTCGGCGGTAGGTTTCTTT. Residues: CAISESSAVGFF.

This clone was detected only once. The chain is built from TRBV2 and TRBJ2-5; D perhaps matches TRBD2 (5 bases). Germline V gives CDR1 SNHLY, CDR2 FYNNEI. The CDR3 is 14 residues long. V was clipped by 1 base and J by 7 bases, with 13 bases between them. Here the CDR3 DNA reads TGTGCCAGCAGTGAAGTTTTGTTCGAGGGGACCCAGTACTTC. Protein: CASSEVLFEGTQYF.

This clone was detected a few times. The chain is built from TRBV10-3 and TRBJ1-3, with D possibly matching TRBD1 (6 bases). The CDR3 spans 15 residues. The V end was cut by 3 bases, the J end by 1 base, with 10 bases between. CDR1 and CDR2 (germline): ENHRY, SYGVKD. CDR3 protein: CAISDTGKSGNTIYF. The DNA of the CDR3 is TGTGCCATCAGTGATACAGGGAAGTCTGGAAACACCATATATTTT.

The chain combines TRBV2 with TRBJ2-7, with D possibly called TRBD1 or TRBD2 (6 bases each). Germline V CDR1 and CDR2: SNHLY, FYNNEI. The germline V and J ends were trimmed by 0 bases and 7 bases, with 13 bases remaining between them. The CDR3 is 14 residues long. Here the CDR3 DNA reads TGTGCCAGCAGTGAAGCGAGGGGGGAGAGAGAGCAGTACTTC. Amino acids: CASSEARGEREQYF. The complete variable domain, with remaining parts taken from reference TRBV2 and TRBJ2-7, reads EPEVTQTPSHQVTQMGQEVILRCVPISNHLYFYWYRQILGQKVEFLVSFYNNEISEKSEIFDDQFSVERPDGSNFTLKIRSTKLEDSAMYFCASSEARGEREQYFGPGTRLTVT.

This clone occurred once. The gene calls are TRBV5-4 and TRBJ1-3, with D maybe TRBD1 (6 bases). The CDR3 has 17 amino acids. In germline, CDR1 is SGHNT, CDR2 YYREEE (reference sequence). The V and J ends lost 4 bases and 3 bases respectively, with 20 bases between them. CDR3 residues: CASSPGGTGPGGNTIYF. DNA for the CDR3: TGTGCCAGCAGCCCCGGGGGTACAGGGCCGGGTGGAAACACCATATATTTT. The whole variable domain, filled in from reference TRBV5-4 and TRBJ1-3, reads ETGVTQSPTHLIKTRGQQVTLRCSSQSGHNTVSWYQQALGQGPQFIFQYYREEENGRGNFPPRFSGLQFPNYSSELNVNALELDDSALYLCASSPGGTGPGGNTIYFGEGSWLTVV.

This chain uses TRBV6-5 with TRBJ2-7, with 10 bases identical to TRBD1. This CDR3 has 15 amino acids. Looked up from germline, CDR1 is MNHEY and CDR2 is SVGAGI. V was clipped by 4 bases and J by 2 bases; unmatched bases: 5. The CDR3 bases are TGTGCCAGCAGTTTCCGGGACAGGGGAGCCTACGAGCAGTACTTC. Translating gives CASSFRDRGAYEQYF.

The chain is built from TRBV25-1 and TRBJ1-1; 7 bases are a match to TRBD1. Trimming took 5 bases from V and 5 from J; bases not matched to a gene: 2. Germline CDR1 MGHDK, CDR2 SYGVNS. This CDR3 spans 12 amino acids. The CDR3 region is CASSSGGTEAFF. CDR3 coding DNA: TGTGCCAGCAGTTCAGGGGGGACTGAAGCTTTCTTT.

The chain links TRBV4-3 to TRBJ2-7; TRBD1 agrees at 8 bases. J gave up 2 bases and V 2 bases, and 5 bases lay outside the gene matches. Germline CDR1 LGHNA, CDR2 YSLEER. CDR3 length: 15 residues. The CDR3, as DNA: TGCGCCAGCAGCCAACCGGGACAGGCCACCTACGAGCAGTACTTC. The encoded protein is CASSQPGQATYEQYF.

This chain connects TRBV28 to TRBJ1-3; D call uncertain. This CDR3 comprises 14 residues. V shed 7 bases and J shed 0 bases, with 10 bases lying between them. Germline CDR1 MDHEN, CDR2 SYDVKM. The CDR3 spells CASIEASSGNTIYF. In DNA, the CDR3 is TGTGCCAGCATAGAGGCCAGCTCTGGAAACACCATATATTTT.

The genes are TRBV25-1 and TRBJ2-5; D might be TRBD2 (6 bases). The germline V and J ends were trimmed by 1 base and 2 bases, with 11 bases remaining between them. This CDR3 is built from 15 residues. Germline lookup yields CDR1 MGHDK and CDR2 SYGVNS. The CDR3 nucleotides read TGTGCCAGCAGTGAATTCGGGGGTGGACAAGAGACCCAGTACTTC. Translating it yields CASSEFGGGQETQYF.

The V gene is TRBV2, the J gene TRBJ2-7; possible D gene TRBD2, 5 bases. CDR3 length: 14 amino acids. Trimming removed 1 base at V and 6 bases at J, with 13 bases between. Germline CDR1 is SNHLY and CDR2 is FYNNEI. The CDR3 coding sequence is TGTGCCAGCAGTGAAGGAGGGTCCCTAGCCGAGCAGTACTTC. Translation gives CASSEGGSLAEQYF.

The J gene is TRBJ1-4, the V gene TRBV5-4; 12 bases fit TRBD1. The CDR3 is made up of 16 amino acids. Losses at the gene ends were 2 bases for V and 5 bases for J; bases not matched to a gene: 4. Germline V lookup: CDR1 SGHNT, CDR2 YYREEE (reference sequence). The CDR3 nucleotides read TGTGCCAGCAGCTTAGGGACAGGGGGCCACAATGAAAAACTGTTTTTT. Protein product: CASSLGTGGHNEKLFF.

V usage is TRBV9 and J usage is TRBJ2-7, with D tentatively TRBD1 (6 bases). The germline V and J ends were trimmed by 3 bases and 1 base, with 14 bases remaining between them. Germline CDR1 is SGDLS and CDR2 is YYNGEE. The CDR3 sequence is 15 residues long. The CDR3 is CASSARDTYSYEQYF. The CDR3 DNA reads as TGTGCCAGCAGCGCCCGGGACACTTATTCCTACGAGCAGTACTTC.